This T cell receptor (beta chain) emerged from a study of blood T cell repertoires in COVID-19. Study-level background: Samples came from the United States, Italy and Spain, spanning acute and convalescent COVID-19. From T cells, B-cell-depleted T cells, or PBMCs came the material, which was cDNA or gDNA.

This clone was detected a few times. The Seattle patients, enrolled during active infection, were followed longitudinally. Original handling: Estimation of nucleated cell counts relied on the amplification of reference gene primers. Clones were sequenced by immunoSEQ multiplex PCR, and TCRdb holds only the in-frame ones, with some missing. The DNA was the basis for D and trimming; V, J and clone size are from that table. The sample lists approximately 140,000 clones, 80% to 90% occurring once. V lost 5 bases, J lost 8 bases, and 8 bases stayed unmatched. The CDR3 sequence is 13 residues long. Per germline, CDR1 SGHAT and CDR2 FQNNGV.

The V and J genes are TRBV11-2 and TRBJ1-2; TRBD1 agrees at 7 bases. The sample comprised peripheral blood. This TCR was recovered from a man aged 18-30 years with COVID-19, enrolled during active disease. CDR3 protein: CASSPRQGEGYTF. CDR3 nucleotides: TGTGCCAGCAGCCCTAGACAGGGTGAAGGCTACACCTTC.